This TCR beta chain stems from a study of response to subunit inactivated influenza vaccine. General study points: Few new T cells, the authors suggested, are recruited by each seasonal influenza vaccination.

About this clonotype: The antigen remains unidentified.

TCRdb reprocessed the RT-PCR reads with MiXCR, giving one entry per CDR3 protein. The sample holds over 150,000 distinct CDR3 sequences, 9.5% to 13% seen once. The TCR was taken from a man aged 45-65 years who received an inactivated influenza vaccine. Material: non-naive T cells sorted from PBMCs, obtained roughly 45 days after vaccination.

The CDR3 region is CASTLLGAHEQYF. In DNA, the CDR3 is TGTGCCAGCACCTTATTGGGGGCCCACGAGCAGTACTTC. This sequence joins TRBV28 and TRBJ2-7; a weak D match, TRBD1 (6 bases). Germline V CDR1 and CDR2: MDHEN, SYDVKM. CDR3 length: 13 amino acids. V lost 7 bases and J lost 5, with 15 bases in between.